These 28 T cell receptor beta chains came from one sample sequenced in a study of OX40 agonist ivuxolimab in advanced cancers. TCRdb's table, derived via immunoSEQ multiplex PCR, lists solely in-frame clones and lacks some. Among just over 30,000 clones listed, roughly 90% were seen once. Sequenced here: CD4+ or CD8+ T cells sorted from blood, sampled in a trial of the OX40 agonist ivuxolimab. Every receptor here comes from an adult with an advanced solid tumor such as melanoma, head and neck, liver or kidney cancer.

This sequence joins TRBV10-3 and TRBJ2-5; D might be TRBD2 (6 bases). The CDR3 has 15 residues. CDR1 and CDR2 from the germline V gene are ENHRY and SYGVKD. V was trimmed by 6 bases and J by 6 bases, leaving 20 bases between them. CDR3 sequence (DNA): TGTGCCATCAGAGGGTCGGGAGTGACCGCCAAGACCCAGTACTTC. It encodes CAIRGSGVTAKTQYF.

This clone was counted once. Here the CDR3 DNA reads TGTGCCAGCAGCTTACTTCCCACCAGCGGGAGACCCAACGAGCAGTACTTC. Translating it yields CASSLLPTSGRPNEQYF. The V and J genes are TRBV7-8 and TRBJ2-7; 8 bases agree with TRBD2. Germline V gene data show CDR1 as SGHVS and CDR2 as FQNEAQ. The CDR3 covers 17 residues. V lost 2 bases to trimming and J lost 5 bases; unmatched junction nucleotides: 14.

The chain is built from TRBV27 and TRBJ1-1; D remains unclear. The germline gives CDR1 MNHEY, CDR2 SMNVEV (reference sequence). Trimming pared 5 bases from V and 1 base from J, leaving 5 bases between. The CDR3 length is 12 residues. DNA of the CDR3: TGTGCCAGCAGTCCAGGGAACACTGAAGCTTTCTTT. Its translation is CASSPGNTEAFF.

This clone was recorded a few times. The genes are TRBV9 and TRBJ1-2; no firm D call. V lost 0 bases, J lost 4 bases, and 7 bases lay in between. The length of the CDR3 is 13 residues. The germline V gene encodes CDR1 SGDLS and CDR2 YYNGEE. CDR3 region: CASSVDHLYGYTF. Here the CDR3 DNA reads TGTGCCAGCAGCGTAGACCACCTCTATGGCTACACCTTC. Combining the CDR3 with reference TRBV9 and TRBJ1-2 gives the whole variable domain DSGVTQTPKHLITATGQRVTLRCSPRSGDLSVYWYQQSLDQGLQFLIQYYNGEERAKGNILERFSAQQFPDLHSELNLSSLELGDSALYFCASSVDHLYGYTFGSGTRLTVV.

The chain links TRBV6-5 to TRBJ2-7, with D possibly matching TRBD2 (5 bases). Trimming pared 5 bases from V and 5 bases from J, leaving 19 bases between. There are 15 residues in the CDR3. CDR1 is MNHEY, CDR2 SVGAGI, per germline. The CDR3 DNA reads TGTGCCAGCAGTGCTGCGGCGGGCCCCAACCACGAGCAGTACTTC. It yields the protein CASSAAAGPNHEQYF.

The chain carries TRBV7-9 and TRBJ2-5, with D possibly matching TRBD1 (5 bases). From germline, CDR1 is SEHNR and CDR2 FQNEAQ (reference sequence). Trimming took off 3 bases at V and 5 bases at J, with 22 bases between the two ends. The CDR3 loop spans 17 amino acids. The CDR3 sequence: CASSFRPPGMVRETQYF. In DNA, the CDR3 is TGTGCCAGCAGCTTTAGGCCCCCAGGGATGGTTCGGGAGACCCAGTACTTC.

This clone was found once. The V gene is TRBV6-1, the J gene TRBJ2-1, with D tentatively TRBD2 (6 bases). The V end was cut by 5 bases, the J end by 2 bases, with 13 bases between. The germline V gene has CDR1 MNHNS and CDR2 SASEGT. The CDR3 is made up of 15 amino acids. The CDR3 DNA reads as TGTGCCAGCAGTCCAAAGTTAGCGGCCTACAATGAGCAGTTCTTC. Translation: CASSPKLAAYNEQFF.

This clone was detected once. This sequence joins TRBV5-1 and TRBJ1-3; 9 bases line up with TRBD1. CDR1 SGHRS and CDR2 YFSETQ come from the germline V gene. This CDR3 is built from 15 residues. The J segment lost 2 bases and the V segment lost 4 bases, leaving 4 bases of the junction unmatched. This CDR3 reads CASSPDRGAGNTIYF. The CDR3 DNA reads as TGCGCCAGCAGCCCGGACAGGGGCGCTGGAAACACCATATATTTT.

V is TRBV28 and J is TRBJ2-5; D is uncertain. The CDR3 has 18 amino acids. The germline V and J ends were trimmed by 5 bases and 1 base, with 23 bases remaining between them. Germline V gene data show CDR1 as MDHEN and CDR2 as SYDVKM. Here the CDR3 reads CASSHFITDGASQETQYF. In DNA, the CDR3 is TGTGCCAGCAGTCACTTTATAACGGACGGAGCTTCCCAAGAGACCCAGTACTTC. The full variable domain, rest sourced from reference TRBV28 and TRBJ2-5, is DVKVTQSSRYLVKRTGEKVFLECVQDMDHENMFWYRQDPGLGLRLIYFSYDVKMKEKGDIPEGYSVSREKKERFSLILESASTNQTSMYLCASSHFITDGASQETQYFGPGTRLLVL.

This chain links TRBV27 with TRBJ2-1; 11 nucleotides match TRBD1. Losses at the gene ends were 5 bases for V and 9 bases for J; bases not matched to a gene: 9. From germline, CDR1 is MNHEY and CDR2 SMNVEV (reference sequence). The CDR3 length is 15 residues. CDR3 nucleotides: TGTGCCAGCAGTGCTTGGACAGGGGGCCTGGGTGAGCAGTTCTTC. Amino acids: CASSAWTGGLGEQFF.

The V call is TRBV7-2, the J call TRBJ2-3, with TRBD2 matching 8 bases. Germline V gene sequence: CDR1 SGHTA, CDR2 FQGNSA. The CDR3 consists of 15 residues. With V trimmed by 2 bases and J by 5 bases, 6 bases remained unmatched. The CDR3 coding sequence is TGTGCCAGCAGCTTAACGGGAGGGCCGGGAGATACGCAGTATTTT. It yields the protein CASSLTGGPGDTQYF.

This CDR3 is CASSSLDRVGETQYF. CDR3 DNA sequence: TGTGCCAGCAGCTCCTTGGACAGGGTTGGAGAGACCCAGTACTTC. The J gene is TRBJ2-5, the V gene TRBV11-2, with 8 positions matching TRBD1. Germline V gene sequence: CDR1 SGHAT, CDR2 FQNNGV. The CDR3 runs to 15 residues. V shed 4 bases, J shed 4 bases, and the junction held 8 bases outside the gene matches.

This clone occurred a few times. CDR3 nucleotide sequence: TGTGCCAGTAAAAGGGGAGCTACTGAAGCTTTCTTT. The encoded protein is CASKRGATEAFF. The gene calls are TRBV19 and TRBJ1-1, with a tentative D call TRBD1 (5 bases). CDR3 size: 12 residues. Germline lookup yields CDR1 LNHDA and CDR2 SQIVND (reference sequence). Trimming left V 7 bases short and J 5 bases short, with 11 bases between.

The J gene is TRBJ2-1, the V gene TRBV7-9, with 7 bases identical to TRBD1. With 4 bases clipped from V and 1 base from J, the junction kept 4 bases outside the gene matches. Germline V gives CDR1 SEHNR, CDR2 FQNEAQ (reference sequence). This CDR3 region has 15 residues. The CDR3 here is CASSSPRGSYNEQFF. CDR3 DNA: TGTGCCAGCAGCTCCCCCAGGGGGTCCTACAATGAGCAGTTCTTC.

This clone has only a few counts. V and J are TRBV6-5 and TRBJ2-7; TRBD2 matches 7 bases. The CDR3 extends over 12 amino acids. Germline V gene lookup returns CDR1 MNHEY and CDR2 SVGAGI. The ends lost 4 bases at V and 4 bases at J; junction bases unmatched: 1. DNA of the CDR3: TGTGCCAGCAGTTGGGACTATTACGAGCAGTACTTC. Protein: CASSWDYYEQYF.

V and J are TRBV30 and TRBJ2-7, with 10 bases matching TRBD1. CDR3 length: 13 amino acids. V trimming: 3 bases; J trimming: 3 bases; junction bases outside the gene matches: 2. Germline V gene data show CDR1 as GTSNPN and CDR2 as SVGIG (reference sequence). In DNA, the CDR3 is TGTGCCTGGAGGCGGGACAGGGGCTACGAGCAGTACTTC. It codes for CAWRRDRGYEQYF.

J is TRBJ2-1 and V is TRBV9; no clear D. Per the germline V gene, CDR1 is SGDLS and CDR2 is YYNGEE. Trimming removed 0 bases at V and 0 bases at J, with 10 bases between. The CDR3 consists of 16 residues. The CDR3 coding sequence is TGTGCCAGCAGCGTAGCCTCCACCGTCTCCTACAATGAGCAGTTCTTC. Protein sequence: CASSVASTVSYNEQFF.

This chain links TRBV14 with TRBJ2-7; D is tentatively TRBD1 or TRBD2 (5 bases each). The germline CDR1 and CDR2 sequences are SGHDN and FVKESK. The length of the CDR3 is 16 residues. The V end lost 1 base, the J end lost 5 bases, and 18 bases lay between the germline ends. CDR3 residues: CASSQAPLAGSHEQYF. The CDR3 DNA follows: TGTGCCAGCAGCCAAGCTCCCTTGGCAGGGAGCCACGAGCAGTACTTC.

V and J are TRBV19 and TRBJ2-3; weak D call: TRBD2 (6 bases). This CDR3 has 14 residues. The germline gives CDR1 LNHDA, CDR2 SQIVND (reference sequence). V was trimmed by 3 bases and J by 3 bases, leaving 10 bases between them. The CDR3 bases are TGTGCCAGTAGTATGTGGGGAGGAACAGATACGCAGTATTTT. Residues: CASSMWGGTDTQYF.

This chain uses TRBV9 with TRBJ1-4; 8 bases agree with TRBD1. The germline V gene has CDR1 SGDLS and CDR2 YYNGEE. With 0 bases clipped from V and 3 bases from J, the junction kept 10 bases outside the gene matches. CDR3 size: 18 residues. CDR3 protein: CASSVGGGWGQANEKLFF. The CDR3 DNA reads TGTGCCAGCAGCGTAGGAGGGGGTTGGGGACAGGCTAATGAAAAACTGTTTTTT.

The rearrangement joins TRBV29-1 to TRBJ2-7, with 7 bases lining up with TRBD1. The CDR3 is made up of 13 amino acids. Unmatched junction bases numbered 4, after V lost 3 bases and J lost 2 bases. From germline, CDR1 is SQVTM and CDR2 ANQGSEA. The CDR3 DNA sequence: TGCAGCGTTGAGACAGGGCCTACCTACGAGCAGTACTTC. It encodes CSVETGPTYEQYF.

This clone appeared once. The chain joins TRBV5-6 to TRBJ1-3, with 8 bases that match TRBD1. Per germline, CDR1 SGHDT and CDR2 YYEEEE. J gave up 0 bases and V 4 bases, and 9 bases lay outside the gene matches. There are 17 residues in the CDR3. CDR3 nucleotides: TGTGCCAGCAGCGGGACAGGTTTATTGGACTCTGGAAACACCATATATTTT. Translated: CASSGTGLLDSGNTIYF.

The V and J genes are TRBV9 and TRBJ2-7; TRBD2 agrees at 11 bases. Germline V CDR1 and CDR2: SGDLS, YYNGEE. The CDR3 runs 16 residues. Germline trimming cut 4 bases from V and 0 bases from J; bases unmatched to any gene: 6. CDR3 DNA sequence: TGTGCCAGCAGCCCATCTAGCGGGAGGTTCTCCTACGAGCAGTACTTC. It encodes CASSPSSGRFSYEQYF.

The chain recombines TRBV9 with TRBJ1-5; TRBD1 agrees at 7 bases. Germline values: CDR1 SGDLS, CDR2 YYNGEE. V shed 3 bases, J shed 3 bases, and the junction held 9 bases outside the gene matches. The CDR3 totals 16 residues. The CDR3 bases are TGTGCCAGCAGCGCCTCGGACAGGCCTAACAATCAGCCCCAGCATTTT. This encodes CASSASDRPNNQPQHF.

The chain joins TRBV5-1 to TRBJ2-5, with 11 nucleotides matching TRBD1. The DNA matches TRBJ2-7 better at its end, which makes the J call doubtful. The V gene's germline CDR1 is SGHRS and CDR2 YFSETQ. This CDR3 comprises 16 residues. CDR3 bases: TGCGCCAGCAGCTTGGAGGGGACAGGGGGTCTCTACGAGCAGTACTTC. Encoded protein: CASSLEGTGGLYEQYF.

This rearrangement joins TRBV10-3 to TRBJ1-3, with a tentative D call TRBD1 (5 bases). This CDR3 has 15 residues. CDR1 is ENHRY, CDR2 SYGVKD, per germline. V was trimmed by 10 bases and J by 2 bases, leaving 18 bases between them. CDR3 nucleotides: TGTGCCACAGCTACGGTTGTAGGGGCTGGAAACACCATATATTTT. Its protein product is CATATVVGAGNTIYF.

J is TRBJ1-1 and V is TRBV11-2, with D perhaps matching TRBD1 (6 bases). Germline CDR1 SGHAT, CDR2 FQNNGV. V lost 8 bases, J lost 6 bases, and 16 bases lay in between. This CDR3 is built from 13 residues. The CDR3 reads CASGRDNLSEAFF. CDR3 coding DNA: TGTGCCAGCGGCCGGGACAACCTCTCTGAAGCTTTCTTT.

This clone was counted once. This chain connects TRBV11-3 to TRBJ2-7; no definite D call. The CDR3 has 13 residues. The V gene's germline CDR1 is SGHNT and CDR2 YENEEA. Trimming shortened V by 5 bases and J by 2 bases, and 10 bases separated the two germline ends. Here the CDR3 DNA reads TGTGCCAGCAGCATCAGCCCTGCCTACGAGCAGTACTTC. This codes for CASSISPAYEQYF. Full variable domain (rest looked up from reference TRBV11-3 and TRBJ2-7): EAGVVQSPRYKIIEKKQPVAFWCNPISGHNTLYWYLQNLGQGPELLIRYENEEAVDDSQLPKDRFSAERLKGVDSTLKIQPAELGDSAVYLCASSISPAYEQYFGPGTRLTVT.